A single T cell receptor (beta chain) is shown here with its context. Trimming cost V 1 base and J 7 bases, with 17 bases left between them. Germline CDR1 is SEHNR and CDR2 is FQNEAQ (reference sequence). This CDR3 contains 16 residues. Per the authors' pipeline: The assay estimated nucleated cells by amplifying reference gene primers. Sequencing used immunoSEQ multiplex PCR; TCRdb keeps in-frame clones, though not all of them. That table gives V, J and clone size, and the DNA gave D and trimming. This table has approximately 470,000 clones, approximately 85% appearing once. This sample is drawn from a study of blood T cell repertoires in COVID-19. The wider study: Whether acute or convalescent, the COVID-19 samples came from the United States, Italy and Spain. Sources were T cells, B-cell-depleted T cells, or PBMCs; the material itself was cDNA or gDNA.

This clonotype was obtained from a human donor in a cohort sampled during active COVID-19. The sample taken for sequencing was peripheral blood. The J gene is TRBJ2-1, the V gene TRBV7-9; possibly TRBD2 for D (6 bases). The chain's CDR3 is CASSLEASASMNEQFF. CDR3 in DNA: TGTGCCAGCAGCTTAGAAGCTAGCGCTTCGATGAATGAGCAGTTCTTC.